The 28 T cell receptor beta chains given below trace back to one sample, sequenced in a study of T cell clonality in common variable immunodeficiency. For these TCRs, the target antigens are not known. Notes on the study in general: Common variable immunodeficiency TCR beta sequences reportedly had fewer deletions and N-nucleotide insertions.

TCRdb's copy holds only in-frame clones and misses some; the assay was immunoSEQ multiplex PCR. Listed for the sample are 30,000 to 40,000 clones, none seen a single time. The sequenced material came from peripheral blood mononuclear cells. These receptors were collected from a human donor with common variable immunodeficiency.

This clone was counted many times. The read ends 3 residues early relative to the CDR3; the germline J gene fills the gap. This chain connects TRBV20-1 to TRBJ2-1; 10 nucleotides agree with TRBD2. The CDR3 covers 13 residues. Germline values: CDR1 DFQATT, CDR2 SNEGSKA (reference sequence). With V trimmed by 7 bases and J by 7 bases, 7 bases remained unmatched. Here the CDR3 reads CSGSGRDPNEQFF. The CDR3 bases that were read are TGCAGTGGGAGCGGGAGGGACCCTAATGAG.

There are many counts of this clone. The read stops 3 residues short of the end of the CDR3; the missing end is completed from the germline J gene. This rearrangement joins TRBV27 to TRBJ1-2, with D possibly being TRBD1 (6 bases). Looked up from germline, CDR1 is MNHEY and CDR2 is SMNVEV (reference sequence). The CDR3 runs 14 residues. Trimming removed 6 bases at V and 4 bases at J, with 15 bases between. Incomplete CDR3 DNA: TGTGCCAGCAGCTATTCGACAGGTTTCTATGGC. Residues: CASSYSTGFYG. The complete CDR3 sequence is CASSYSTGFYGYTF.

The CDR3 is CASLSQGLTQETQYF. The sequenced part of the CDR3 DNA is TGTGCCAGCCTCTCCCAGGGGCTTACCCAAGAGACC. The chain is built from TRBV2 and TRBJ2-5; D possibly corresponds to TRBD1 (6 bases). The CDR3 end lies 3 residues beyond the end of the read and is filled in from the germline J gene. The length of the CDR3 is 15 residues. The germline V gene has CDR1 SNHLY and CDR2 FYNNEI. V dropped 8 bases and J dropped 1 base, with 17 bases sitting between them. Using reference TRBV2 and TRBJ2-5 for the parts outside the CDR3, the full variable domain is EPEVTQTPSHQVTQMGQEVILRCVPISNHLYFYWYRQILGQKVEFLVSFYNNEISEKSEIFDDQFSVERPDGSNFTLKIRSTKLEDSAMYFCASLSQGLTQETQYFGPGTRLLVL.

In its sample, this clone was seen a few times. Read coverage stops 3 residues before the CDR3 terminus; the germline J gene supplies the remainder. The chain recombines TRBV30 with TRBJ2-6, with D possibly matching TRBD2 (6 bases). Germline CDR1 is GTSNPN and CDR2 is SVGIG (reference sequence). V lost 1 base and J lost 2, with 12 bases in between. This CDR3 has 16 residues. The sequenced CDR3 bases are TGTGCCTGGAGTGACCGGGGGTACGCTGGGGCCAACGTC. Protein: CAWSDRGYAGANV. The CDR3, in full, reads CAWSDRGYAGANVLTF.

This clone showed up many times. The read ends 3 residues shy of where the CDR3 ends; the end is completed using the germline J gene. The J gene is TRBJ2-3, the V gene TRBV6-2 or TRBV6-3, with 12 bases aligning to TRBD2. The CDR3 is 13 residues long. Germline CDR1 and CDR2: MNHEY and SVGEGT. After removal of 7 bases from V and 5 bases from J, the junction contained 1 base not matched to a gene. This CDR3 reads CASKLAGGDTQYF. The sequenced CDR3 bases are TGTGCCAGCAAACTAGCGGGAGGAGATACG.

In regard to this clone: The CDR3 end falls 3 residues outside the read, so it is completed with the germline J gene. The chain is built from TRBV7-2 and TRBJ1-2; D possibly corresponds to TRBD1 (6 bases). The germline V gene encodes CDR1 SGHTA and CDR2 FQGNSA. With 5 bases removed from V and 7 bases from J, the gap between germline ends came to 20 bases. The CDR3 loop spans 15 amino acids. The sequenced CDR3 bases are TGTGCCAGCAGCCAACCAACAGGGAGGTCTACTGGC. This encodes CASSQPTGRSTG. In full, the CDR3 reads CASSQPTGRSTGYTF.

This clone showed up many times. The read ends 3 residues early relative to the CDR3; the germline J gene fills the gap. This sequence joins TRBV6-2 or TRBV6-3 and TRBJ1-1; D unresolved. CDR3 length equals 15 residues. Trimming pared 0 bases from V and 1 base from J, leaving 9 bases between. Germline CDR1 is MNHEY and CDR2 is SVGEGT. The CDR3 is CASSYSAGSNTEAFF. CDR3 DNA, as far as it was read: TGTGCCAGCAGTTACTCGGCAGGATCGAACACTGAA.

Judged by abundance, this clone is medium-sized. The read finishes 3 residues shy of the CDR3 end, and the germline J gene is used to complete it. The rearrangement uses TRBV18 and TRBJ1-2, with TRBD1 identical over 8 bases. The ends lost 3 bases at V and 5 bases at J; junction bases unmatched: 2. There are 13 residues in the CDR3. Germline V gives CDR1 KGHSH, CDR2 LQKENI. Incomplete CDR3 DNA: TGTGCCAGCTCACCGGGACAGGAGTATGGC. This gives the protein CASSPGQEYG. The whole CDR3 is CASSPGQEYGYTF.

This clone was seen many times. The read ends 3 residues early relative to the CDR3; the germline J gene fills the gap. The chain carries TRBV19 and TRBJ2-7; D may match TRBD1 or TRBD2 (7 bases each). Trimming pared 6 bases from V and 5 bases from J, leaving 17 bases between. From germline, CDR1 is LNHDA and CDR2 SQIVND (reference sequence). The CDR3 consists of 14 residues. CDR3 loop: CASSPDREGDEQYF. CDR3 bases read: TGTGCCAGTAGCCCTGACAGGGAGGGGGACGAG. Based on the CDR3 plus reference TRBV19 and TRBJ2-7, the full variable domain is DGGITQSPKYLFRKEGQNVTLSCEQNLNHDAMYWYRQDPGQGLRLIYYSQIVNDFQKGDIAEGYSVSREKKESFPLTVTSAQKNPTAFYLCASSPDREGDEQYFGPGTRLTVT.

Comment on this clone: With the read ending 3 residues before the CDR3 end, the germline J gene is used to fill in that end. V is TRBV7-3 and J is TRBJ1-6; D gene ambiguous. Trimming left V 0 bases short and J 8 bases short, with 8 bases between. Per the germline V gene, CDR1 is SGHTA and CDR2 is FQGTGA. The CDR3 is 14 amino acids. The CDR3 reads CASSLTSIDSPLHF. The covered CDR3 bases are TGTGCCAGCAGCTTAACGTCAATTGATTCACCC. Full variable domain (missing parts from reference TRBV7-3 and TRBJ1-6): GAGVSQTPSNKVTEKGKYVELRCDPISGHTALYWYRQSLGQGPEFLIYFQGTGAADDSGLPNDRFFAVRPEGSVSTLKIQRTERGDSAVYLCASSLTSIDSPLHFGNGTRLTVT.

This clone was observed many times. The read ends 3 residues before the CDR3 terminus; that terminus is restored from the germline J gene. The rearrangement uses TRBV27 and TRBJ1-5; a weak D match, TRBD1 (5 bases). Trimming removed 5 bases at V and 1 base at J, with 18 bases between. The CDR3 is 17 amino acids. Germline assignment: CDR1 MNHEY and CDR2 SMNVEV (reference sequence). The sequenced part of the CDR3 DNA is TGTGCCAGCAGTCCTTTCCCGGGGGGTCGGAGCAATCAGCCC. Translating it yields CASSPFPGGRSNQP. The entire CDR3 is CASSPFPGGRSNQPQHF.

With regard to this clone: The read is 3 residues too short to cover the CDR3 end, so that end is filled in from the germline J gene. The chain is built from TRBV20-1 and TRBJ2-5; 7 bases map to TRBD2. The CDR3 spans 14 residues. Unmatched junction bases numbered 9, after V lost 3 bases and J lost 5 bases. Germline values: CDR1 DFQATT, CDR2 SNEGSKA (reference sequence). The CDR3 loop is CSASLAGVGETQYF. The DNA read from the CDR3 is TGCAGTGCTAGTCTGGCGGGAGTGGGGGAGACC.

This clone has more than one count but fewer than ten. The read ends 3 residues early relative to the CDR3; the germline J gene fills the gap. The rearrangement joins TRBV7-9 to TRBJ2-7, with D possibly TRBD1 on 5 matching bases. The germline CDR1 and CDR2 sequences are SEHNR and FQNEAQ (reference sequence). CDR3 size: 14 residues. V was pared by 1 base and J by 5 bases, with 12 bases between. The CDR3 reads CASSLEVMGHEQYF. The CDR3 DNA, read in part, is TGTGCCAGCAGCTTAGAGGTCATGGGGCACGAG.

This clone has just a few counts. The read ends 3 residues before the CDR3 terminus; that terminus is restored from the germline J gene. The genes are TRBV6-2 or TRBV6-3 and TRBJ1-1; TRBD1 matches 7 bases. This CDR3 comprises 16 residues. The germline V gene encodes CDR1 MNHEY and CDR2 SVGEGT. J was trimmed by 4 bases and V by 2 bases; bases with no gene match: 10. The CDR3 sequence: CASSYHGTAYATEAFF. The DNA read from the CDR3 is TGTGCCAGCAGTTACCACGGGACAGCTTACGCCACTGAA.

Concerning this clone itself: The read stops 3 residues short of the end of the CDR3; the missing end is completed from the germline J gene. The V gene is TRBV25-1, the J gene TRBJ1-1, with D uncertain. Trimming stripped 2 bases from V and 1 base from J, with 8 bases between. CDR1 and CDR2 from the germline V gene are MGHDK and SYGVNS. The CDR3 is 14 residues long. The CDR3 spells CASSEPNRNTEAFF. The sequenced CDR3 bases are TGTGCCAGCAGTGAACCAAACAGGAACACTGAA.

This clone was recorded a few times. The sequenced fragment ends 3 residues before the CDR3 boundary, so the rest is inferred from the germline J gene. The chain links TRBV7-8 to TRBJ2-3, with D possibly TRBD1 on 6 matching bases. The CDR3 extends over 14 amino acids. Trimming shortened V by 1 base and J by 4 bases, and 9 bases separated the two germline ends. Germline V gene lookup returns CDR1 SGHVS and CDR2 FQNEAQ. The CDR3 loop is CASSLGGRADTQYF. The covered CDR3 bases are TGTGCCAGCAGCTTAGGGGGGCGGGCAGATACG.

There are many counts of this clone. The DNA read from the CDR3 is TGTGCCAGCAGTTTAACTAGCGGGAGGGTAAGAGATACG. This gives the protein CASSLTSGRVRDT. The full CDR3 sequence reads CASSLTSGRVRDTQYF. J is TRBJ2-3 and V is TRBV28, with TRBD2 identical over 13 bases. The CDR3 end falls 3 residues outside the read, so it is completed with the germline J gene. The germline V gene encodes CDR1 MDHEN and CDR2 SYDVKM. There are 16 residues in the CDR3. With V trimmed by 2 bases and J by 5 bases, 4 bases remained unmatched.

On this clone: The read finishes 3 residues shy of the CDR3 end, and the germline J gene is used to complete it. The chain uses TRBV20-1 and TRBJ2-7, with D tentatively TRBD1 (6 bases). This CDR3 spans 12 amino acids. The ends were cut back, 6 bases at V and 2 bases at J, with 11 bases in the middle. Germline assignment: CDR1 DFQATT and CDR2 SNEGSKA (reference sequence). CDR3 protein: CSAAGAPYEQYF. Incomplete CDR3 DNA: TGCAGTGCCGCAGGGGCCCCCTACGAG.

This clone was observed a few times. Given a far larger clone just one base away, this is likely a sequencing read error. From the germline J gene comes the end of the CDR3, since the read stops 3 residues before it. V is TRBV7-3 and J is TRBJ1-6, with D possibly matching TRBD1 (5 bases). This CDR3 region has 15 residues. Germline values: CDR1 SGHTA, CDR2 FQGTGA. Incomplete CDR3 DNA: TGTGTCAGCAGCTTAGACGTGCAGGGCTCTTCACCC. It codes for CVSSLDVQGSSP. The whole CDR3 sequence reads CVSSLDVQGSSPLHF. Looking up the rest from reference TRBV7-3 and TRBJ1-6 gives the full variable domain: GAGVSQTPSNKVTEKGKYVELRCDPISGHTALYWYRQSLGQGPEFLIYFQGTGAADDSGLPNDRFFAVRPEGSVSTLKIQRTERGDSAVYLCVSSLDVQGSSPLHFGNGTRLTVT.

In this sample, this clone turned up a few times. The read terminates 3 residues ahead of where the CDR3 ends, so the germline J gene completes it. The chain employs TRBV2 and TRBJ2-1, with D possibly TRBD1 on 5 matching bases. Germline V CDR1 and CDR2: SNHLY, FYNNEI. The V gene lost 4 bases and the J gene lost 2 bases, with 6 bases spanning the gap. CDR3 length: 13 amino acids. The CDR3: CASSGGPYNEQFF. The covered CDR3 bases are TGTGCCAGCAGTGGGGGCCCCTACAATGAG.

There are a few counts of this clone. The CDR3 DNA, read in part, is TGTGCCAGTAGTATGCAGGCGGGAGTGTTGACAGATACG. Translated, it gives CASSMQAGVLTDT. The full CDR3 reads CASSMQAGVLTDTQYF. The chain couples TRBV19 to TRBJ2-3; TRBD2 matches at 7 bases. The read is 3 residues too short to cover the CDR3 end, so that end is filled in from the germline J gene. The CDR3 is made up of 16 amino acids. J was trimmed by 3 bases and V by 3 bases; bases with no gene match: 9. Germline V CDR1 and CDR2: LNHDA, SQIVND (reference sequence).

A word on this clone: The read halts 3 residues ahead of the CDR3 end, with the missing end drawn from the germline J gene. The chain combines TRBV2 with TRBJ2-3, with D perhaps TRBD2 (5 bases). V lost 2 bases to trimming and J lost 5 bases, with 17 bases between them. The CDR3 length is 16 residues. Germline V gives CDR1 SNHLY, CDR2 FYNNEI. CDR3 DNA (partial): TGTGCCAGCAGTGAAAGGGTAGGGAGTCGGGGAGATACG. It translates to CASSERVGSRGDT. The full CDR3 is CASSERVGSRGDTQYF. The whole variable domain, remainder taken from reference TRBV2 and TRBJ2-3, is EPEVTQTPSHQVTQMGQEVILRCVPISNHLYFYWYRQILGQKVEFLVSFYNNEISEKSEIFDDQFSVERPDGSNFTLKIRSTKLEDSAMYFCASSERVGSRGDTQYFGPGTRLTVL.

This clone ranks as medium-sized. The read terminates 3 residues ahead of where the CDR3 ends, so the germline J gene completes it. The chain couples TRBV20-1 to TRBJ2-5; 7 positions match TRBD1. Germline loops: CDR1 DFQATT, CDR2 SNEGSKA (reference sequence). The CDR3 totals 15 residues. The V gene end was trimmed by 0 bases and the J gene end by 5 bases; junction bases not matched to a gene: 9. The CDR3 spells CSARDRKGAGETQYF. CDR3 DNA, as far as it was read: TGCAGTGCTAGAGATCGAAAGGGGGCTGGGGAGACC.

Ten or more counts support this clone. The read finishes 3 residues shy of the CDR3 end, and the germline J gene is used to complete it. The chain couples TRBV19 to TRBJ2-3, with D tentatively TRBD1 (6 bases). Germline CDR1 reads LNHDA; CDR2 reads SQIVND (reference sequence). Trimming took off 7 bases at V and 0 bases at J, with 14 bases between the two ends. This CDR3 comprises 15 residues. CDR3 bases read: TGTGCCAGTACCTCCTGGGGGCGAAGCACAGATACG. Translation: CASTSWGRSTDT. The CDR3 reads in full as CASTSWGRSTDTQYF. Complete variable domain (other parts from reference TRBV19 and TRBJ2-3): DGGITQSPKYLFRKEGQNVTLSCEQNLNHDAMYWYRQDPGQGLRLIYYSQIVNDFQKGDIAEGYSVSREKKESFPLTVTSAQKNPTAFYLCASTSWGRSTDTQYFGPGTRLTVL.

This clone was picked up many times. The CDR3 is cut off 3 residues early in the read; its end comes from the germline J gene. V usage is TRBV5-1 and J usage is TRBJ1-1; D uncertain. Germline lookup yields CDR1 SGHRS and CDR2 YFSETQ. Trimming took 1 base from V and 2 from J, leaving 9 bases between them. This CDR3 is 14 amino acids long. The CDR3 region is CASSLHRENTEAFF. The CDR3 bases that were read are TGCGCCAGCAGCTTGCACAGAGAAAACACTGAA.

This clone came up a few times. Coverage ceases 3 residues before the CDR3 finishes, and the germline J gene fills in the end. The chain has TRBV7-9 and TRBJ2-1; D is unclear. Germline CDR1 and CDR2: SEHNR and FQNEAQ (reference sequence). The ends were cut back, 10 bases at V and 8 bases at J, with 15 bases in the middle. The CDR3 consists of 12 residues. CDR3 DNA (partial): TGTGCCACTTTCAGGTCCCTACATGAG. Protein sequence: CATFRSLHE. The full-length CDR3 reads as CATFRSLHEQFF.

This clone was detected ten times or more. The read terminates 3 residues before the CDR3 end, so the remaining end is supplied by the germline J gene. The chain has TRBV12-3 or TRBV12-4 and TRBJ2-1; D is perhaps TRBD2 (7 bases). The ends were cut back, 2 bases at V and 4 bases at J, with 12 bases in the middle. The CDR3 is made up of 15 amino acids. The part of the CDR3 DNA that was read is TGTGCCAGCAGTTTATCCAGGGGAGGGTACAATGAG. Translated: CASSLSRGGYNE. The whole CDR3 reads CASSLSRGGYNEQFF.

This clone was observed many times. The CDR3 sequence is CASMPRNRGTYNEQFF. The CDR3 DNA, read in part, is TGTGCCAGTATGCCCCGGAATCGGGGAACCTACAATGAG. J is TRBJ2-1 and V is TRBV19, with D possibly being TRBD2 (5 bases). The read falls 3 residues short of the CDR3 end, and the missing part is taken from the germline J gene. The CDR3 is 16 residues long. The V gene's germline CDR1 is LNHDA and CDR2 SQIVND (reference sequence). Trimming removed 7 bases at V and 2 bases at J, with 18 bases between.